This T cell receptor (beta chain) comes out of a study of control samples from healthy donors and cancer patients. The CDR3 has 13 residues. Germline CDR1 MNHEY, CDR2 SMNVEV (reference sequence). Trimming removed 8 bases from V and 7 bases from J; junction bases left unmatched: 7. The method was immunoSEQ multiplex PCR; TCRdb's version includes in-frame clones alone and lacks a portion of them. The sample consists of tens of thousands of clones, around 90% of them appearing once. The rearrangement links TRBV27 to TRBJ2-2, with 7 nucleotides matching TRBD1. Sequenced material: PBMCs. The receptor was derived from a woman in her fifties or sixties with head and neck cancer. Here the CDR3 reads CASATGYGGELFF. The CDR3 DNA sequence: TGTGCCAGCGCGACAGGGTATGGCGGGGAGCTGTTTTTT.